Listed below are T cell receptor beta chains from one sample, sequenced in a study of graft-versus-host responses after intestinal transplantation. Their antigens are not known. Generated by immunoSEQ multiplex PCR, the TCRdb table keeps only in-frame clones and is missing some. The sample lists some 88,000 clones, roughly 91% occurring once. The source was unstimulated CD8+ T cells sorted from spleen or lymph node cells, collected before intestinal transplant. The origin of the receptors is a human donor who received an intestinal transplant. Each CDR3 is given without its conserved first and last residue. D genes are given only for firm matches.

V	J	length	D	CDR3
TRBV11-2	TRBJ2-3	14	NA	ASSMIRTDSTDTQY
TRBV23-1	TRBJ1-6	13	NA	AVPYRGAKRSPLH
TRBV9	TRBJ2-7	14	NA	ASSEIPDRLEDEQY
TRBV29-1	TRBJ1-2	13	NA	SVDHAAGINYGYT
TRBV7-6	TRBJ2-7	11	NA	ASSPAADYEQY
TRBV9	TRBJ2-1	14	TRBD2	ASSEGLAGIYNEQF
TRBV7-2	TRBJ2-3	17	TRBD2	ASSLARTSGARSTDTQY
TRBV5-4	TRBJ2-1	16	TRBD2	ASSLKPLSGGLGYEQF
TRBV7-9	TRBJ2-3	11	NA	ASSALAGDTQY
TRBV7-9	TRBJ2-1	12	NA	AGEQGRTYNEQF
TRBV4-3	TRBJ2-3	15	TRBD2	ASSQDLAGLNTDTQY
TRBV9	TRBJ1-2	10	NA	ASSARGDGYT
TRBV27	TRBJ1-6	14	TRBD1	ASSPVAGTGDSPLH
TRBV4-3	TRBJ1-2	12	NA	ASSQEWEDNGYT
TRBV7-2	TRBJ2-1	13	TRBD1	ASSPTGGSYNEQF
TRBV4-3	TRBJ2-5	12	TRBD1	ASSNGQGQETQY
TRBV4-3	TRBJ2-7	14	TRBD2	ASSQDSRGATYEQY
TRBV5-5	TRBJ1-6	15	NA	ASSPGQGGTYNSPLH
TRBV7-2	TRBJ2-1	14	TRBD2	ASSPFSGGYSNEQF
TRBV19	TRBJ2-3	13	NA	ASSIRGSNTDTQY
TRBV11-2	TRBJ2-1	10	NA	ASSLVSGEQF
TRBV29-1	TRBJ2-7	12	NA	SVEFRADSYEQY
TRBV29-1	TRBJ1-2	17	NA	SVEVHPYSGRDGGRGYT
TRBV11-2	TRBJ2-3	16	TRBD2	ASSLDKGTRPGTDTQY
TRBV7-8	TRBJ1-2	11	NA	ASSLASNYGYT
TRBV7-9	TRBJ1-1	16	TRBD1	ASSPVSGTGFMNTEAF
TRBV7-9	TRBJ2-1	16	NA	ASSSYPLGTAKDNEQF
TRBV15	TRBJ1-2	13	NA	ATSRAGEQGYGYT
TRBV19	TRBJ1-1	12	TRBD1	ASTFTGVNTEAF
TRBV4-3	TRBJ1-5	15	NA	ASSQAHRAMGNQPQH
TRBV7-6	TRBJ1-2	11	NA	ASSLLGGSGYT